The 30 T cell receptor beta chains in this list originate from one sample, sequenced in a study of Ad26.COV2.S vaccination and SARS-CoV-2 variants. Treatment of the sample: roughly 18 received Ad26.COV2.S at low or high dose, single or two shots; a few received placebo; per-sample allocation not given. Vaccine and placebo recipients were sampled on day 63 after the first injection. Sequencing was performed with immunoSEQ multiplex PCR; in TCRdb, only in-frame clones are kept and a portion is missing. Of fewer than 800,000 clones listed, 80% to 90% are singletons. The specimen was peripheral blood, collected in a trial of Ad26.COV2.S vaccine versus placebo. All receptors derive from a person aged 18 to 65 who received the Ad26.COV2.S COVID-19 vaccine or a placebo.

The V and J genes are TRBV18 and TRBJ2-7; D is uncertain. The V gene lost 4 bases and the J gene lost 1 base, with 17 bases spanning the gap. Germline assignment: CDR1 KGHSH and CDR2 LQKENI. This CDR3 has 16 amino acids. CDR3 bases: TGTGCCAGCTCACAGATAAGCGCGACGGAGTCCTACGAGCAGTACTTC. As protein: CASSQISATESYEQYF. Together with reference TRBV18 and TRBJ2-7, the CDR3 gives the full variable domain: NAGVMQNPRHLVRRRGQEARLRCSPMKGHSHVYWYRQLPEEGLKFMVYLQKENIIDESGMPKERFSAEFPKEGPSILRIQQVVRGDSAAYFCASSQISATESYEQYFGPGTRLTVT.

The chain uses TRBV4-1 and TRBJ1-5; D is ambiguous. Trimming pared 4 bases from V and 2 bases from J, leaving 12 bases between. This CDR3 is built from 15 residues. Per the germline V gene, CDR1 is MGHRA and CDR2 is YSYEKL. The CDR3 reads CASSRSPAGNQPQHF. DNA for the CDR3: TGCGCCAGCAGCCGTAGCCCCGCAGGCAATCAGCCCCAGCATTTT.

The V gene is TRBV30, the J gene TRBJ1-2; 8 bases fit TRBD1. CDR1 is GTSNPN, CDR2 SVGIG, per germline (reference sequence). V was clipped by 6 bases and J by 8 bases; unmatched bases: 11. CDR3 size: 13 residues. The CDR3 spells CACPVQGAGGYTF. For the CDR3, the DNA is TGTGCCTGCCCCGTCCAGGGGGCTGGCGGCTACACCTTC.

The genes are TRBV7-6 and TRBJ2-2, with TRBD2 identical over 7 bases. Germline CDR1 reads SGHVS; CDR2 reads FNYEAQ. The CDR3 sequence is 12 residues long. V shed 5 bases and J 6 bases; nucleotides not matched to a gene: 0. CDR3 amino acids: CASSGGAGELFF. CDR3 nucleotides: TGTGCCAGCAGCGGGGGGGCCGGGGAGCTGTTTTTT.

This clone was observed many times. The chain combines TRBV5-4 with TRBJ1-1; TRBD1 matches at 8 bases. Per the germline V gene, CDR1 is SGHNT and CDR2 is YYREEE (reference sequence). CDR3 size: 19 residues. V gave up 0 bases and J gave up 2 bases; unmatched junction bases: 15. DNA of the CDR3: TGTGCCAGCAGCTTGGAGTTCGTCAACGGCAGGGGGCGCAACACTGAAGCTTTCTTT. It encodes CASSLEFVNGRGRNTEAFF.

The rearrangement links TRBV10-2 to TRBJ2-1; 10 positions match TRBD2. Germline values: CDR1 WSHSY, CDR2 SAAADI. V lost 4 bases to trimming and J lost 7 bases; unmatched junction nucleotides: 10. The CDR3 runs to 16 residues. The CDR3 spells CASSAFSSGSWNEQFF. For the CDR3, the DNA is TGCGCCAGCAGTGCCTTCTCTAGCGGGAGCTGGAATGAGCAGTTCTTC.

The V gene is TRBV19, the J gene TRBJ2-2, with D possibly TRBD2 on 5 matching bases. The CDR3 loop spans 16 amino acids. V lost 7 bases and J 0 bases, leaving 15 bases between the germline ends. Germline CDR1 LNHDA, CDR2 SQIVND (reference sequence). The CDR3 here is CASNLRSGTNTGELFF. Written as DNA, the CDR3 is TGTGCCAGTAATCTTCGCAGCGGAACGAACACCGGGGAGCTGTTTTTT.

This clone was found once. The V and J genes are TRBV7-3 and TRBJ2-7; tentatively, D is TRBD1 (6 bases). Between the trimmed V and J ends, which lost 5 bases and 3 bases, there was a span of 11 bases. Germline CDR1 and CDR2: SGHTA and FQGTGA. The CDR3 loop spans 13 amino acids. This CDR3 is CASSLMTGYEQYF. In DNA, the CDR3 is TGTGCCAGCAGCCTGATGACAGGCTACGAGCAGTACTTC. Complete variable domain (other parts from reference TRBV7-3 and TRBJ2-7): GAGVSQTPSNKVTEKGKYVELRCDPISGHTALYWYRQSLGQGPEFLIYFQGTGAADDSGLPNDRFFAVRPEGSVSTLKIQRTERGDSAVYLCASSLMTGYEQYFGPGTRLTVT.

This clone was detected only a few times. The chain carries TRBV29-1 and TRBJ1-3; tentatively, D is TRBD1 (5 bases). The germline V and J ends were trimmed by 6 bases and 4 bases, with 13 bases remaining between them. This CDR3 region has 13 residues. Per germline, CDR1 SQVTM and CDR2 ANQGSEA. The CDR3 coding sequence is TGCAGCGTCCGACAACAGGTCGGAAACACCATATATTTT. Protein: CSVRQQVGNTIYF.

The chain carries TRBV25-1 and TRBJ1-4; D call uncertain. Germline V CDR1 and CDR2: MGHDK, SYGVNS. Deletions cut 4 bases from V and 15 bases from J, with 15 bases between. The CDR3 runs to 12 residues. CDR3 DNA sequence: TGTGCCAGCAGTGGCCCCTACCCCGTCGTGTTTTTT. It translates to CASSGPYPVVFF. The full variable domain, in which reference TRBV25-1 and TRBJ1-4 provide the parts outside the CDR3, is EADIYQTPRYLVIGTGKKITLECSQTMGHDKMYWYQQDPGMELHLIHYSYGVNSTEKGDLSSESTVSRIRTEHFPLTLESARPSHTSQYLCASSGPYPVVFFGSGTQLSVL.

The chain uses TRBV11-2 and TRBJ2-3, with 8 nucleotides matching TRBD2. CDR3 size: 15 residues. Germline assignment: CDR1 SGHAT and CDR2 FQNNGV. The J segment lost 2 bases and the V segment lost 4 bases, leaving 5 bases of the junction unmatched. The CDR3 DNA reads TGTGCCAGCAGCTCGGGAGGGAGGAACACAGATACGCAGTATTTT. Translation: CASSSGGRNTDTQYF. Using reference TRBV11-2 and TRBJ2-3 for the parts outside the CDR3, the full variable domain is EAGVAQSPRYKIIEKRQSVAFWCNPISGHATLYWYQQILGQGPKLLIQFQNNGVVDDSQLPKDRFSAERLKGVDSTLKIQPAKLEDSAVYLCASSSGGRNTDTQYFGPGTRLTVL.

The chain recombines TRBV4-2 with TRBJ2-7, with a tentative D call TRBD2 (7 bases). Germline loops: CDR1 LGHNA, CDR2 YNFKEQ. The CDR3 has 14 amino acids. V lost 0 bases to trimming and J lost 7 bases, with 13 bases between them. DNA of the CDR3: TGTGCCAGCAGCCAAGATGGGGGGGCGGGAGAGCAGTACTTC. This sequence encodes CASSQDGGAGEQYF.

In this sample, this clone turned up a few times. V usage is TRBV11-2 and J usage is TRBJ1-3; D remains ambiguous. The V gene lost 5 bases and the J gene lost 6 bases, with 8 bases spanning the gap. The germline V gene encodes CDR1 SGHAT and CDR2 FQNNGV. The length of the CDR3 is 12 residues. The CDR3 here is CASSQDENTIYF. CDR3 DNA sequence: TGTGCCAGCAGCCAAGACGAAAACACCATATATTTT. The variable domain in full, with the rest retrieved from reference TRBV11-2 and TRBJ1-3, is EAGVAQSPRYKIIEKRQSVAFWCNPISGHATLYWYQQILGQGPKLLIQFQNNGVVDDSQLPKDRFSAERLKGVDSTLKIQPAKLEDSAVYLCASSQDENTIYFGEGSWLTVV.

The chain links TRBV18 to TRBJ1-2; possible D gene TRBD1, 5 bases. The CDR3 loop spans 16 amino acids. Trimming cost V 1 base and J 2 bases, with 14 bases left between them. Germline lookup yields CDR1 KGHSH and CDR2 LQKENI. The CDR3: CASSPQQGGANYGYTF. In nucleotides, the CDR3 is TGTGCCAGCTCACCACAGCAGGGAGGTGCGAACTATGGCTACACCTTC.

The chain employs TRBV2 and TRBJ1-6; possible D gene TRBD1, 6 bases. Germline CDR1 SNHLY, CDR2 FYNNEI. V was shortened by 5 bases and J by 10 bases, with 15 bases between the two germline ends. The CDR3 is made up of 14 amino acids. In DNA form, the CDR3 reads TGTGCCAGCAGTAGCCTCGGGACACTATCACCCCTCCACTTT. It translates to CASSSLGTLSPLHF.

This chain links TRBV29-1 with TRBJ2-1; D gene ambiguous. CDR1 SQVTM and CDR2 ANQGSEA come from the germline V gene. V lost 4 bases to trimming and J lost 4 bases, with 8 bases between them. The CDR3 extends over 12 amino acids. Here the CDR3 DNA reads TGCAGCGTTGTTACGAGATACAATGAGCAGTTCTTC. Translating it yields CSVVTRYNEQFF.

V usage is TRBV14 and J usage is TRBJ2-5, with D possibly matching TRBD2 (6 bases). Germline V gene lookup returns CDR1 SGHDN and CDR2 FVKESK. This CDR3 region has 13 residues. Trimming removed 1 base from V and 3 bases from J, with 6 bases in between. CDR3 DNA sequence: TGTGCCAGCAGCCAAGGACTAGAAGAGACCCAGTACTTC. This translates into CASSQGLEETQYF.

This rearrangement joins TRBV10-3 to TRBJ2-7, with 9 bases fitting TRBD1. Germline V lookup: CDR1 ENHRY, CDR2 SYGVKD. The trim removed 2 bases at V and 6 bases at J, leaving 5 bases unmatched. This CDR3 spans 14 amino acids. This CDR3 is CAISEKDRGREQYF. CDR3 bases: TGTGCCATCAGTGAGAAGGACAGGGGACGCGAGCAGTACTTC.

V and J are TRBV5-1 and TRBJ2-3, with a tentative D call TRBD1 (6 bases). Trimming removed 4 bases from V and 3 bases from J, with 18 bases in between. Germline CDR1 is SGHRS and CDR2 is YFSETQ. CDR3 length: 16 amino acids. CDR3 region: CASSPRRQGTTDTQYF. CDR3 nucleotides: TGCGCCAGCAGCCCCAGGAGGCAGGGGACGACAGATACGCAGTATTTT.

CDR3 sequence reads: CASGRTDNYGYTF. The CDR3 coding sequence is TGTGCCAGCGGTAGGACAGATAACTATGGCTACACCTTC. The genes are TRBV6-5 and TRBJ1-2, with D possibly TRBD1 on 6 matching bases. Germline CDR1 MNHEY, CDR2 SVGAGI. The germline V and J ends were trimmed by 8 bases and 1 base, with 11 bases remaining between them. There are 13 residues in the CDR3.

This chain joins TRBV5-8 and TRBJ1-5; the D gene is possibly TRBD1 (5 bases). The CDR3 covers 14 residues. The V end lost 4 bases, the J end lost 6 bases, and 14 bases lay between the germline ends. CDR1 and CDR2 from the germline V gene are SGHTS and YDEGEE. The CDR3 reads CASSRQGGLQPQHF. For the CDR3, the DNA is TGTGCCAGCAGCCGCCAGGGCGGCCTTCAGCCCCAGCATTTT.

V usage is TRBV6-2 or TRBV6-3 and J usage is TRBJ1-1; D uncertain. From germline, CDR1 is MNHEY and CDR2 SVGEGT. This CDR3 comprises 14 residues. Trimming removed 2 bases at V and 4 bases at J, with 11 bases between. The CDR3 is CASSYREASTEAFF. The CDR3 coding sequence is TGTGCCAGCAGTTACCGGGAGGCGAGCACTGAAGCTTTCTTT.

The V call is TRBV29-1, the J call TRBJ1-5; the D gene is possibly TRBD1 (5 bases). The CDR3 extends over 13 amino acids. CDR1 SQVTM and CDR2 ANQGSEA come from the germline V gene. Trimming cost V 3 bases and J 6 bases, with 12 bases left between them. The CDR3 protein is CSVEGRRGQPQHF. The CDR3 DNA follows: TGCAGCGTTGAGGGACGGAGGGGTCAGCCCCAGCATTTT.

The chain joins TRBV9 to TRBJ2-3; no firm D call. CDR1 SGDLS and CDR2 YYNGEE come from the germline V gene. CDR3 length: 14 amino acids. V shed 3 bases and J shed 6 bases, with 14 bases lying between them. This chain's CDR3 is CASSARRVPDTQYF. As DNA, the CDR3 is TGTGCCAGCAGCGCCCGAAGGGTTCCGGATACGCAGTATTTT.

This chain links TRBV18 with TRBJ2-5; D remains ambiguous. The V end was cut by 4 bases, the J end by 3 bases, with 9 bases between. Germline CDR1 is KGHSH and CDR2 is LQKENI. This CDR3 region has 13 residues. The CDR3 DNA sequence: TGTGCCAGCTCACGCGCTCGGGAAGAGACCCAGTACTTC. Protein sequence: CASSRAREETQYF.

The CDR3 loop is CASNGEYTIYF. The CDR3 bases are TGTGCCAGCAACGGGGAGTACACCATATATTTT. J is TRBJ1-3 and V is TRBV6-5; D unclear. This CDR3 has 11 residues. Germline lookup yields CDR1 MNHEY and CDR2 SVGAGI. V was cut by 7 bases and J by 8 bases, with 9 bases left in between.

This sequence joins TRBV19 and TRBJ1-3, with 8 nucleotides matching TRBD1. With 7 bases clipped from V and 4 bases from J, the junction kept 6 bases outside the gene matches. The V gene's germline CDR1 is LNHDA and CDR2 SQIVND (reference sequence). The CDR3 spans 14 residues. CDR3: CASTLDRGGNTIYF. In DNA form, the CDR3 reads TGTGCCAGTACCCTCGACAGGGGAGGAAACACCATATATTTT.

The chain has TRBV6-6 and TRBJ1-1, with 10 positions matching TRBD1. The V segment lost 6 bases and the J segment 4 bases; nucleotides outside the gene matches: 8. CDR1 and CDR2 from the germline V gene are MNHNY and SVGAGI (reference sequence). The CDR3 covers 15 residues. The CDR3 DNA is TGTGCCAGCAGCCGATCTGGGACAGGGGCCACTGAAGCTTTCTTT. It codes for CASSRSGTGATEAFF.

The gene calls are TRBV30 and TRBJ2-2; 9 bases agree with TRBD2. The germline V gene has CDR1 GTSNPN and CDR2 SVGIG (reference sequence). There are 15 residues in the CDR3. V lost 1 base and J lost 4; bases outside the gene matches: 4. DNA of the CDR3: TGTGCCTGGAGTGGACTAGCGGCCCTCACCGGGGAGCTGTTTTTT. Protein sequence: CAWSGLAALTGELFF. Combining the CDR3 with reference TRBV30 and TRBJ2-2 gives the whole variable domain SQTIHQWPATLVQPVGSPLSLECTVEGTSNPNLYWYRQAAGRGLQLLFYSVGIGQISSEVPQNLSASRPQDRQFILSSKKLLLSDSGFYLCAWSGLAALTGELFFGEGSRLTVL.

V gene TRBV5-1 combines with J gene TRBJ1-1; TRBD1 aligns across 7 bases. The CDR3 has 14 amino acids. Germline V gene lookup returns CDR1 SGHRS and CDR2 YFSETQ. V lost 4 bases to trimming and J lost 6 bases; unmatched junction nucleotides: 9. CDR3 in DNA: TGCGCCAGCAGCGGAGGTTGGCAGGGGGCTGAAGCTTTCTTT. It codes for CASSGGWQGAEAFF.